Below, 21 T cell receptor beta chains from the same sample are listed, as sequenced in a study of human CD8 memory T cell subsets. Libraries targeted TCR beta using 5' RACE with UMIs. Each CDR3 protein is one row after TCRdb ran MiXCR on the 5' RACE reads. The sample consists of about 7,900 distinct CDR3 sequences, 3% to 5% of them appearing once. The source material was CD8+ T cells from PBMCs. These receptors all come from a human donor in good health.

The chain joins TRBV11-2 to TRBJ2-3; TRBD1 or TRBD2 may be the D gene (5 bases each). CDR3 size: 14 residues. Trimming removed 4 bases at V and 1 base at J, with 9 bases between. CDR1 is SGHAT, CDR2 FQNNGV, per germline. DNA of the CDR3: TGTGCCAGCAGCTGGGGGAGCGGCACAGATACGCAGTATTTT. This translates into CASSWGSGTDTQYF.

This clonotype was seen repeatedly, ten times or more. J is TRBJ1-1 and V is TRBV6-2 or TRBV6-3; tentative D call: TRBD1 (6 bases). Germline CDR1 MNHEY, CDR2 SVGEGT. CDR3 length: 14 residues. Trimming cost V 6 bases and J 7 bases, with 18 bases left between them. CDR3 amino acids: CASSPRGDIIEAFF. The DNA for the CDR3 is TGTGCCAGCAGCCCGAGGGGGGACATTATTGAAGCTTTCTTT.

The sample holds many counts of this clonotype. This chain links TRBV4-1 with TRBJ2-1; 7 bases map to TRBD1. Germline loops: CDR1 MGHRA, CDR2 YSYEKL. This CDR3 contains 16 residues. V lost 0 bases and J lost 0; bases outside the gene matches: 2. The CDR3 spells CASSQEDRSSYNEQFF. The CDR3 DNA is TGCGCCAGCAGCCAAGAGGACAGGAGCTCCTACAATGAGCAGTTCTTC.

This clonotype was counted many times. The CDR3 DNA sequence: TGTGCCAGCAGCTTAGATCAGGGCTCTGGAAACACCATATATTTT. This translates into CASSLDQGSGNTIYF. The chain uses TRBV11-2 and TRBJ1-3; perhaps TRBD1 as D (5 bases). This CDR3 comprises 15 residues. The V and J ends lost 0 bases and 0 bases respectively, with 6 bases between them. CDR1 and CDR2 from the germline V gene are SGHAT and FQNNGV.

This clonotype has ten or more counts. The chain recombines TRBV4-2 with TRBJ2-3; 8 nucleotides agree with TRBD1. The CDR3 length is 16 residues. With 3 bases clipped from V and 7 bases from J, the junction kept 12 bases outside the gene matches. The germline CDR1 and CDR2 sequences are LGHNA and YNFKEQ. CDR3 DNA: TGTGCCAGCAGCCAGGAAACAGGGGGAGCCGGCAATACGCAGTATTTT. Translating gives CASSQETGGAGNTQYF.

This clonotype was found many times. This chain connects TRBV20-1 to TRBJ1-2; D gene ambiguous. The V gene lost 1 base and the J gene lost 0 bases, with 12 bases spanning the gap. CDR3 length: 15 residues. Germline lookup yields CDR1 DFQATT and CDR2 SNEGSKA (reference sequence). In DNA, the CDR3 is TGCAGTGCTAGAGCCCTTGGGCCGACTAACTATGGCTACACCTTC. It translates to CSARALGPTNYGYTF.

This clonotype was seen repeatedly, ten times or more. The rearrangement links TRBV20-1 to TRBJ1-1; 11 nucleotides line up with TRBD1. Trimming at V came to 1 base and at J to 3 bases, leaving 1 base not matched to a gene. There are 14 residues in the CDR3. CDR1 is DFQATT, CDR2 SNEGSKA, per germline (reference sequence). CDR3 coding DNA: TGCAGTGCTAGAGGGACAGGGGGCGACACTGAAGCTTTCTTT. It is translated as CSARGTGGDTEAFF.

Ten or more counts support this clonotype. This chain links TRBV6-2 or TRBV6-3 with TRBJ2-2; D may be TRBD2 (5 bases). Trimming cost V 0 bases and J 3 bases, with 11 bases left between them. This CDR3 is 16 amino acids long. Germline V lookup: CDR1 MNHEY, CDR2 SVGEGT. The CDR3 DNA reads TGTGCCAGCAGTTACTCTGAGGGAGTCGACACCGGGGAGCTGTTTTTT. Translated, it gives CASSYSEGVDTGELFF.

The chain combines TRBV25-1 with TRBJ2-1; TRBD1 aligns across 9 bases. J was trimmed by 1 base and V by 3 bases; bases with no gene match: 1. The CDR3 sequence is 15 residues long. Germline V gene lookup returns CDR1 MGHDK and CDR2 SYGVNS. CDR3 in amino acids: CASSEGTGSYNEQFF. The CDR3 DNA sequence: TGTGCCAGCAGTGAGGGGACAGGGTCCTACAATGAGCAGTTCTTC.

This clonotype was counted between two and nine times. V is TRBV29-1 and J is TRBJ2-1; 9 bases agree with TRBD1. This CDR3 spans 13 amino acids. The trim removed 7 bases at V and 5 bases at J, leaving 6 bases unmatched. Per the germline V gene, CDR1 is SQVTM and CDR2 is ANQGSEA. The chain's CDR3 is CSADRGDDNEQFF. In DNA form, the CDR3 reads TGCAGCGCTGACAGGGGGGATGACAATGAGCAGTTCTTC.

This chain connects TRBV21-1 to TRBJ2-7. TRBV21-1 counts as a pseudogene. The CDR3 spans 8 residues. The CDR3 nucleotides read TGTGCCAGCAGCAAAGTCCTTTTC. Translating gives CASSKVLF.

This clonotype appeared many times. This chain uses TRBV12-3 or TRBV12-4 with TRBJ2-7; tentatively, D is TRBD1 (6 bases). This CDR3 has 16 amino acids. The V and J ends lost 5 bases and 2 bases respectively, with 19 bases between them. The CDR3 reads CASSRTKQGSTYEQYF. For the CDR3, the DNA is TGTGCCAGCAGTCGAACTAAACAGGGCTCGACCTACGAGCAGTACTTC.

The chain uses TRBV30 and TRBJ1-2, with TRBD1 as a possible D gene (5 bases). CDR3 length: 14 amino acids. Germline CDR1 is GTSNPN and CDR2 is SVGIG (reference sequence). V was clipped by 0 bases and J by 8 bases, with 16 bases between them. CDR3 sequence (DNA): TGTGCCTGGAGTGTAGCAGCGTTGGGGGAAGGCTACACCTTC. It codes for CAWSVAALGEGYTF. The whole variable domain, remainder taken from reference TRBV30 and TRBJ1-2, is SQTIHQWPATLVQPVGSPLSLECTVEGTSNPNLYWYRQAAGRGLQLLFYSVGIGQISSEVPQNLSASRPQDRQFILSSKKLLLSDSGFYLCAWSVAALGEGYTFGSGTRLTVV.

In its sample, this clonotype ranks as medium-sized. This chain uses TRBV5-1 with TRBJ2-4; TRBD1 or TRBD2 may be the D gene (5 bases each). V was clipped by 0 bases and J by 4 bases, with 11 bases between them. Germline V gene data show CDR1 as SGHRS and CDR2 as YFSETQ. This CDR3 has 15 amino acids. The CDR3 coding sequence is TGCGCCAGCAGCTTGGAGGGGACCCAGAAAAACATTCAGTACTTC. Its protein product is CASSLEGTQKNIQYF.

This clonotype has only a few counts. The V gene is TRBV2, the J gene TRBJ2-1, with a tentative D call TRBD1 (6 bases). The CDR3 spans 19 residues. V lost 4 bases, J lost 0 bases, and 22 bases lay in between. CDR1 SNHLY and CDR2 FYNNEI come from the germline V gene. The CDR3 DNA reads as TGTGCCAGCAGTGTCCCCGGACAGAATCCGGCGGGCTCCTACAATGAGCAGTTCTTC. Protein: CASSVPGQNPAGSYNEQFF.

The table lists this clonotype with many counts. The chain joins TRBV28 to TRBJ1-1, with D possibly matching TRBD1 (6 bases). The CDR3 contains 14 residues. Trimming took 6 bases from V and 0 from J, leaving 11 bases between them. The germline CDR1 and CDR2 sequences are MDHEN and SYDVKM. For the CDR3, the DNA is TGTGCCAGCAGCTACGGACAGCTGAACACTGAAGCTTTCTTT. This translates into CASSYGQLNTEAFF. Drawing the rest from reference TRBV28 and TRBJ1-1, the complete variable domain is DVKVTQSSRYLVKRTGEKVFLECVQDMDHENMFWYRQDPGLGLRLIYFSYDVKMKEKGDIPEGYSVSREKKERFSLILESASTNQTSMYLCASSYGQLNTEAFFGQGTRLTVV.

This clonotype has a handful of counts. V is TRBV5-4 and J is TRBJ2-3; perhaps TRBD2 as D (5 bases). V lost 4 bases and J lost 5, with 11 bases in between. This CDR3 is built from 13 residues. Germline V gives CDR1 SGHNT, CDR2 YYREEE (reference sequence). This CDR3 reads CASSRRELDTQYF. CDR3 DNA: TGTGCCAGCAGCCGAAGGGAGCTAGATACGCAGTATTTT.

The table lists this clonotype with many counts. The CDR3 loop is CAISESAREGQEELFF. The CDR3 DNA is TGTGCCATCAGTGAGTCGGCGAGGGAGGGCCAGGAGGAGCTGTTTTTT. The V and J genes are TRBV10-3 and TRBJ2-2; the match to TRBD2 covers 7 bases. Germline lookup yields CDR1 ENHRY and CDR2 SYGVKD. The CDR3 has 16 residues. Losses at the gene ends were 0 bases for V and 10 bases for J; bases not matched to a gene: 11.

A few counts support this clonotype. This rearrangement joins TRBV20-1 to TRBJ2-7; D may be TRBD2 (5 bases). Looked up from germline, CDR1 is DFQATT and CDR2 is SNEGSKA (reference sequence). The CDR3 is 15 amino acids. The V gene lost 0 bases and the J gene lost 2 bases, with 14 bases spanning the gap. The CDR3 nucleotides read TGCAGTGCTAGAGATGAGAGGGTTATGACCTACGAGCAGTACTTC. It yields the protein CSARDERVMTYEQYF.

Details on this clonotype: One base away lies a much larger clone, so this may be a sequencing read error. V gene TRBV7-8 combines with J gene TRBJ2-1; TRBD1 matches 10 bases. The CDR3 has 15 amino acids. Germline trimming cut 5 bases from V and 7 bases from J; bases unmatched to any gene: 8. Germline CDR1 SGHVS, CDR2 FQNEAQ. CDR3 nucleotides: TGTGCCAGCAGCCCTGGGACAGGGGCTAAGAATGAGCAGTTCTTC. As protein: CASSPGTGAKNEQFF.

This clonotype was detected ten times or more. The rearrangement links TRBV6-2 or TRBV6-3 to TRBJ2-3; D gene uncertain. Trimming pared 1 base from V and 0 bases from J, leaving 2 bases between. CDR3 length: 13 residues. The germline gives CDR1 MNHEY, CDR2 SVGEGT. In DNA form, the CDR3 reads TGTGCCAGCAGTTACTTCAGCACAGATACGCAGTATTTT. Its protein is CASSYFSTDTQYF.